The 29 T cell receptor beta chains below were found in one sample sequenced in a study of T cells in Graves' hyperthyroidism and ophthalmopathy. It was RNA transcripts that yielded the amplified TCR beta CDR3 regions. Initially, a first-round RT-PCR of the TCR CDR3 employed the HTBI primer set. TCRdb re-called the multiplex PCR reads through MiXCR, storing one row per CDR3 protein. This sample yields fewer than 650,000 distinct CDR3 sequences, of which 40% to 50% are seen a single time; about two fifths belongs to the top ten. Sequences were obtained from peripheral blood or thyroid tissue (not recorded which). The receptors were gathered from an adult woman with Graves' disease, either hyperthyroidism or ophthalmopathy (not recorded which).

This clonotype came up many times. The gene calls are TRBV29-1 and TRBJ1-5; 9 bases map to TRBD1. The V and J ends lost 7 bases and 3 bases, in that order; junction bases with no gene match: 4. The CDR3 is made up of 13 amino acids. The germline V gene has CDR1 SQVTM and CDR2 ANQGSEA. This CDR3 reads CSAGTGTNQPQHF. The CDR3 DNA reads TGCAGCGCAGGGACAGGGACCAATCAGCCCCAGCATTTT.

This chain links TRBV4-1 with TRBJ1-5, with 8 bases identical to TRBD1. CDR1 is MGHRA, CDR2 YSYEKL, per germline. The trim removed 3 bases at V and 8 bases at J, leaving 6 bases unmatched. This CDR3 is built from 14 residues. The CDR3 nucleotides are TGCGCCAGCAGCCAGTTGCCAGGGGGCGAGCCCCAGCATTTT. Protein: CASSQLPGGEPQHF.

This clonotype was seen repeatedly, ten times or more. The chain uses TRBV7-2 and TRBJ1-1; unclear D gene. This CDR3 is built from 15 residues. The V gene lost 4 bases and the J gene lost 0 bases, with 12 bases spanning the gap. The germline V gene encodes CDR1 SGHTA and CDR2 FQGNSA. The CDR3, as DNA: TGTGCCAGCAGCTCCCGCGATGGGATGAACACTGAAGCTTTCTTT. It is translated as CASSSRDGMNTEAFF.

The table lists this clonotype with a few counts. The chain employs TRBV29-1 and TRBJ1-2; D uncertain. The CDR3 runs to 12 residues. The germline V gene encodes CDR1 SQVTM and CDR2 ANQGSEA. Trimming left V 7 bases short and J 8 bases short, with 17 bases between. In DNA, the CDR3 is TGCAGCGGCATCAACGCACTGGGGGGCTACACCTTC. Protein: CSGINALGGYTF.

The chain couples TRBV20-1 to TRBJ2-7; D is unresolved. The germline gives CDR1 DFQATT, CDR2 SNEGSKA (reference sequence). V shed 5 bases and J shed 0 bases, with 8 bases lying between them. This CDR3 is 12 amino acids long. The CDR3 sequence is CSAVESSYEQYF. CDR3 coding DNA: TGCAGTGCTGTGGAGAGCTCCTACGAGCAGTACTTC.

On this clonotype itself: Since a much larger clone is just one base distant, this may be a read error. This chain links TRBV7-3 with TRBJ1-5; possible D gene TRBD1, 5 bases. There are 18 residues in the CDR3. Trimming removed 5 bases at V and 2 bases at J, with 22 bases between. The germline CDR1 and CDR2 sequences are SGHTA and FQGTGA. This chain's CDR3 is CASSPGEGRPGGNQPQHF. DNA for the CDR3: TGTGCCAGCAGCCCAGGCGAGGGGAGGCCGGGGGGCAATCAGCCCCAGCATTTT.

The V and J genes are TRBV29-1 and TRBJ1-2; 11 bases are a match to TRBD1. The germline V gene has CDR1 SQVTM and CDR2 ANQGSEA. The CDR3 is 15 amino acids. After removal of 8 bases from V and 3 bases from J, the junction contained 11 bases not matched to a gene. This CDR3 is CSIGQGARGYYGYTF. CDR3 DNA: TGCAGCATCGGACAGGGGGCGCGTGGCTACTATGGCTACACCTTC.

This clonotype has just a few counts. The CDR3 reads CASSHGTSDQETQYF. Written as DNA, the CDR3 is TGTGCCAGCAGTCACGGGACTAGCGATCAAGAGACCCAGTACTTC. The chain has TRBV12-3 or TRBV12-4 and TRBJ2-5, with 10 bases that match TRBD2. The V and J ends lost 5 bases and 2 bases, in that order; junction bases with no gene match: 5. The CDR3 spans 15 residues.

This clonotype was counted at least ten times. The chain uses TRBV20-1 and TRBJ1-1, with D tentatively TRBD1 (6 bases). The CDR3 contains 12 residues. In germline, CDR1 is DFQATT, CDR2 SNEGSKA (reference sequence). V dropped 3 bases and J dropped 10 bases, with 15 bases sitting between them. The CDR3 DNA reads TGCAGTGCTAGTTTGGGGGGCGGGGTAGCTTTCTTT. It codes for CSASLGGGVAFF.

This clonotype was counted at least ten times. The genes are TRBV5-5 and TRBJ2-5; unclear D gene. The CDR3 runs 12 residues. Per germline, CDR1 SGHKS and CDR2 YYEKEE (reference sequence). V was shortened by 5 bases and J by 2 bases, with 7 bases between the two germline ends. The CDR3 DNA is TGTGCCAGCAGTTACCCACAAGAGACCCAGTACTTC. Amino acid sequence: CASSYPQETQYF.

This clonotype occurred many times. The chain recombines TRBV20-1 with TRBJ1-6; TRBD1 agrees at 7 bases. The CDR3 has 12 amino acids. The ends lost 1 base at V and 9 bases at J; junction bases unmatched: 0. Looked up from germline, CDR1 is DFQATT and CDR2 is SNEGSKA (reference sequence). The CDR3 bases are TGCAGTGCTAGAGCAGGGGGTTCACCCCTCCACTTT. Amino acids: CSARAGGSPLHF.

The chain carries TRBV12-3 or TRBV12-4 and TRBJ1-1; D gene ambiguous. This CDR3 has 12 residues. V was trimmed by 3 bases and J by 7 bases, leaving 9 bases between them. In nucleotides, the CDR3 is TGTGCCAGCAGTTTCTTTTCGGATGAAGCTTTCTTT. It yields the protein CASSFFSDEAFF.

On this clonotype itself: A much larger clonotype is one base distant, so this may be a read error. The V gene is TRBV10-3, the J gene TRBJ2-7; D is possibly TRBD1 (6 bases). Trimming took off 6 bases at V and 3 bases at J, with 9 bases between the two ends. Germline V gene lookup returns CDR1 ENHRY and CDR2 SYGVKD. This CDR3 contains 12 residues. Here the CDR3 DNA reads TGTGCCATCAGAGGGACACGCTACGAGCAGTACTTC. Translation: CAIRGTRYEQYF.

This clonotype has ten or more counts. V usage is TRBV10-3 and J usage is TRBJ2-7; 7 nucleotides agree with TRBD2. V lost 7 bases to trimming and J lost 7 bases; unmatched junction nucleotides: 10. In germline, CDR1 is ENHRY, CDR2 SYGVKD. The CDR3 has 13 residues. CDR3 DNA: TGTGCCATCATGGGGGGAGGGGCAAGTGAGCAGTACTTC. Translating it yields CAIMGGGASEQYF.

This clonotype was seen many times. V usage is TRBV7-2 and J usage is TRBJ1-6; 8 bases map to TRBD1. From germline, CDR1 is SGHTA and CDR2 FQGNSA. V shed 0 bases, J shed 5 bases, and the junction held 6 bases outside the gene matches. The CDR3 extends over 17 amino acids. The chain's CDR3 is CASSLAPGGLDNSPLHF. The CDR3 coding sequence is TGTGCCAGCAGCTTAGCGCCAGGGGGCCTCGATAATTCACCCCTCCACTTT.

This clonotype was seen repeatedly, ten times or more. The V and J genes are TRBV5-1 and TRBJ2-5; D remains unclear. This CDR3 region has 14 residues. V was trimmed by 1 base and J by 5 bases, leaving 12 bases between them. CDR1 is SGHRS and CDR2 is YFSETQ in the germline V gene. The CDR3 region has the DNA TGCGCCAGCAGCTTGCAAGGGAATGAGGAGACCCAGTACTTC. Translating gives CASSLQGNEETQYF.

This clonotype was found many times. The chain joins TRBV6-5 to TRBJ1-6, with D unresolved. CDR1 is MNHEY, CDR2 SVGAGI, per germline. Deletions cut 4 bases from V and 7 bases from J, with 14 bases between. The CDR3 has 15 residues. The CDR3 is CASSLLQLLNSPLHF. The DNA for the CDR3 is TGTGCCAGCAGTTTATTACAGCTGTTGAATTCACCCCTCCACTTT.

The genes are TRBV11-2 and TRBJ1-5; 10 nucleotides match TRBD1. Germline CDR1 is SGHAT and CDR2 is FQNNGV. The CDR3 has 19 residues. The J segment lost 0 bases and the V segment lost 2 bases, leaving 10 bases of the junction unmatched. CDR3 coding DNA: TGTGCCAGCAGCTTATCGTCCGGGACAGGGGCCAATAGCAATCAGCCCCAGCATTTT. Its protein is CASSLSSGTGANSNQPQHF.

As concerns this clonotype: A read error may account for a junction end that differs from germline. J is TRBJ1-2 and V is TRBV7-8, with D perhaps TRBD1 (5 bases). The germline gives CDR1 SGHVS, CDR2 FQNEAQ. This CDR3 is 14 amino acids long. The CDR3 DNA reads TGTGCCAGCAGCCCCGAGACAGCTCCTATGCGCTACGCCTTC. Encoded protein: CASSPETAPMRYAF.

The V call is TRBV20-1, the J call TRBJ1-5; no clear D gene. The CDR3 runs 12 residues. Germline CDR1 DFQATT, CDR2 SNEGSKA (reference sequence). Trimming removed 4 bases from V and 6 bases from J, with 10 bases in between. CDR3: CSATRISQPQHF. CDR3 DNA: TGCAGTGCTACCCGAATTAGTCAGCCCCAGCATTTT.

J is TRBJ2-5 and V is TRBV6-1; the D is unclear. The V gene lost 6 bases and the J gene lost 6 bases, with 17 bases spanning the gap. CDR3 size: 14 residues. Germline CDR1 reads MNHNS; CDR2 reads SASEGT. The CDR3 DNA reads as TGTGCCAGCAGGAGCGATCCGGGCGCGCAGACCCAGTACTTC. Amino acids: CASRSDPGAQTQYF.

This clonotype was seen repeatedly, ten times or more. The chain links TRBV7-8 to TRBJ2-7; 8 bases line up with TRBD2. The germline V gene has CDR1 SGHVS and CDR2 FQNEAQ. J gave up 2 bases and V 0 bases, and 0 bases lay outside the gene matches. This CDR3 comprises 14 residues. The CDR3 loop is CASSLASGTYEQYF. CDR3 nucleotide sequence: TGTGCCAGCAGCTTAGCTAGCGGGACCTACGAGCAGTACTTC.

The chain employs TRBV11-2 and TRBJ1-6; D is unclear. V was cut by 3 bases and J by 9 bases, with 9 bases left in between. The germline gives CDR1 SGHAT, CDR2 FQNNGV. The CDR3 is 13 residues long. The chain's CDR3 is CASSLEQVSPLHF. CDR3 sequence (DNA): TGTGCCAGCAGCTTGGAGCAGGTTTCACCCCTCCACTTT.

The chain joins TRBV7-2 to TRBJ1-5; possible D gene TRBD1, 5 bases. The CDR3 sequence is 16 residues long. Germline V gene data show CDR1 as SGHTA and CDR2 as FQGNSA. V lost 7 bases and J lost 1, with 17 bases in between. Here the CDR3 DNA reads TGTGCCAGCACGCCCTCCGGGGGGGGGAGCAATCAGCCCCAGCATTTT. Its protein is CASTPSGGGSNQPQHF.

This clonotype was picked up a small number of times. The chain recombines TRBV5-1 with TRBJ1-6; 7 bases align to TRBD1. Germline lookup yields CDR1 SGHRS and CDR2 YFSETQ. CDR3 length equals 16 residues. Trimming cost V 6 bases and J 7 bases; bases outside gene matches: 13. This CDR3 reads CASTIGPTGTNSPLHF. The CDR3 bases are TGCGCCAGCACCATCGGTCCGACAGGGACGAATTCACCCCTCCACTTT.

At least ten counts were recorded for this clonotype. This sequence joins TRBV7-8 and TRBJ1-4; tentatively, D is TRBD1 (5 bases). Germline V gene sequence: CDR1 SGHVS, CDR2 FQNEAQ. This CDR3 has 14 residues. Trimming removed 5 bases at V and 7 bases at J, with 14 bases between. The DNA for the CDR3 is TGTGCCAGCAGCCCTACAAGGGGAACTGAAAAACTGTTTTTT. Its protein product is CASSPTRGTEKLFF.

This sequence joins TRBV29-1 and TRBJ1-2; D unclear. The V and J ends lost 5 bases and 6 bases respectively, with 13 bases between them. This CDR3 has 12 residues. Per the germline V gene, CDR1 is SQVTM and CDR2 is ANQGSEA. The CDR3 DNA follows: TGCAGCGTTACGGGATCACTGGATGGCTACACCTTC. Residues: CSVTGSLDGYTF.

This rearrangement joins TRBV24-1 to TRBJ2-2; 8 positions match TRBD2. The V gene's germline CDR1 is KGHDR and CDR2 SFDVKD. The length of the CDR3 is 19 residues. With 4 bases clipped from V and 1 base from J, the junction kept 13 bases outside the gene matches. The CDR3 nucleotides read TGTGCCACCAGTGAACGTCCCGTCGGGAGGGCCGGGAACACCGGGGAGCTGTTTTTT. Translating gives CATSERPVGRAGNTGELFF.

The CDR3 sequence is CSVAFGQGSYNEQFF. CDR3 DNA: TGCAGCGTTGCTTTCGGACAGGGCTCCTACAATGAGCAGTTCTTC. The rearrangement links TRBV29-1 to TRBJ2-1; 8 positions agree with TRBD1. J lost 0 bases, V lost 4 bases, and 5 bases had no gene match. Germline lookup yields CDR1 SQVTM and CDR2 ANQGSEA. The CDR3 spans 15 residues.